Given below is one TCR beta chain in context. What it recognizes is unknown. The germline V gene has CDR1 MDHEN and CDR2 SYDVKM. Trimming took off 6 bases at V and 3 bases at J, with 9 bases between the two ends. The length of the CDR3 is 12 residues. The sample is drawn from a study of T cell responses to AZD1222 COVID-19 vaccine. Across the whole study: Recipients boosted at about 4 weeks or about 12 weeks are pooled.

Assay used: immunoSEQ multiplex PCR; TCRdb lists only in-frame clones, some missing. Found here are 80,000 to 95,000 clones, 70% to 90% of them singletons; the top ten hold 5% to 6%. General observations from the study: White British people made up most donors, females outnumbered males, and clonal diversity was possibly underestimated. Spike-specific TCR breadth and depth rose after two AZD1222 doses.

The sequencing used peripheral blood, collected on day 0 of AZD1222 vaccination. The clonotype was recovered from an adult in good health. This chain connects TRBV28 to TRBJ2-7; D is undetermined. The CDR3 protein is CASRGILYEQYF. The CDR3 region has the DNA TGTGCCAGCAGGGGGATACTCTACGAGCAGTACTTC.